The next 5 T cell receptor beta chains were all read from a single sample in a study of T cell repertoires in cytomegalovirus infection. MiXCR was run by TCRdb on the reads, yielding one entry per CDR3 protein. In the table there are 630,000 or so distinct CDR3 sequences, approximately 24% of which are singletons. Sample: CD8+ T cells from PBMCs. These receptors all come from a human donor in good health (CMV status not recorded). Some clones in this sample may be carry-over from other donors' samples.

This clonotype has a count of ten or more. The chain has TRBV7-2 and TRBJ1-6, with 8 positions matching TRBD1. Germline V gives CDR1 SGHTA, CDR2 FQGNSA. The CDR3 has 18 residues. Losses at the gene ends were 4 bases for V and 0 bases for J; bases not matched to a gene: 8. CDR3 sequence (DNA): TGTGCCAGCAGCTCGGACAGGGTCCCGAGCTCCTATAATTCACCCCTCCACTTT. Its translation is CASSSDRVPSSYNSPLHF.

The table lists this clonotype with many counts. The chain links TRBV27 to TRBJ2-1; possibly TRBD2 for D (5 bases). Germline values: CDR1 MNHEY, CDR2 SMNVEV (reference sequence). This CDR3 is built from 13 residues. The V gene lost 4 bases and the J gene lost 4 bases, with 8 bases spanning the gap. Written as DNA, the CDR3 is TGTGCCAGCAGTTACCCGGGGTACAATGAGCAGTTCTTC. Translation gives CASSYPGYNEQFF.

There are a few counts of this clonotype. The chain employs TRBV20-1 and TRBJ1-2; 7 bases are a match to TRBD1. The germline gives CDR1 DFQATT, CDR2 SNEGSKA (reference sequence). The CDR3 sequence is 13 residues long. Trimming at V came to 5 bases and at J to 2 bases, leaving 5 bases not matched to a gene. The CDR3 coding sequence is TGCAGTGCTTCCGACAGGGAGAACTATGGCTACACCTTC. Translating gives CSASDRENYGYTF.

The chain carries TRBV29-1 and TRBJ2-5; no firm D call. The CDR3 loop spans 10 amino acids. Trimming left V 7 bases short and J 4 bases short, with 7 bases between. Germline-derived CDR1 and CDR2 are SQVTM and ANQGSEA. The CDR3 protein is CSAEGETQYF. CDR3 bases: TGCAGCGCGGAAGGAGAGACCCAGTACTTC.

The rearrangement uses TRBV7-9 and TRBJ2-1; 8 bases map to TRBD2. The V gene's germline CDR1 is SEHNR and CDR2 FQNEAQ (reference sequence). Losses at the gene ends were 8 bases for V and 3 bases for J; bases not matched to a gene: 9. The CDR3 covers 15 residues. DNA of the CDR3: TGTGCCAGCTTCCGGCCGGGGGGGGGCTACAATGAGCAGTTCTTC. Residues: CASFRPGGGYNEQFF.